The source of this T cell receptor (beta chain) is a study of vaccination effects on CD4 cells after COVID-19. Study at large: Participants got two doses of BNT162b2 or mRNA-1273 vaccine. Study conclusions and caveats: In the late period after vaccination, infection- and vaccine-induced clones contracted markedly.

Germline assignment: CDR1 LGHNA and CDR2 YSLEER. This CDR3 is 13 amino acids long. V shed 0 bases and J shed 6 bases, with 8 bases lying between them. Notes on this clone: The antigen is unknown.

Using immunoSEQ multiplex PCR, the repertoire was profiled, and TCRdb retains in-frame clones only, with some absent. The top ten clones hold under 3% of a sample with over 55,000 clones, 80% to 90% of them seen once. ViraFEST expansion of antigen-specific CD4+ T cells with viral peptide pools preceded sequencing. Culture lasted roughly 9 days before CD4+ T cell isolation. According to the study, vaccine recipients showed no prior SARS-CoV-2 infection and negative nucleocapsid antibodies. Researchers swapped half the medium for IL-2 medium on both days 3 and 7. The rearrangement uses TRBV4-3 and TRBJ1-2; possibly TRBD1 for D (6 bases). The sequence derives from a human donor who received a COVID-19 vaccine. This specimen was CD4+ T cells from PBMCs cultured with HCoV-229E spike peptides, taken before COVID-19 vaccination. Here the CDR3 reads CASSQDEGDGYTF. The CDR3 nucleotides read TGCGCCAGCAGCCAAGATGAGGGGGATGGCTACACCTTC.